Below, 3 T cell receptor beta chains from the same sample are listed, as sequenced in a study of T-cell reconstitution after alpha-beta-depleted transplantation in children. Unique molecular identifiers were used to barcode this TCRbeta library. TCRdb fed the PCR reads into MiXCR, producing one record per CDR3 protein. The repertoire holds about 420,000 distinct CDR3 sequences, with roughly 11% as singletons. The sample in question was PBMCs from the stem cell graft donor, obtained from the stem cell graft. These receptors all stem from a human donor who donated a stem cell graft to a child with acute myeloid leukemia.

Only a few counts were recorded for this clonotype. V usage is TRBV7-2 and J usage is TRBJ1-2; 8 nucleotides align to TRBD1. The V gene's germline CDR1 is SGHTA and CDR2 FQGNSA. The J segment lost 6 bases and the V segment lost 5 bases, leaving 5 bases of the junction unmatched. CDR3 length: 13 amino acids. This chain's CDR3 is CASSGDRLDGYTF. For the CDR3, the DNA is TGTGCCAGCAGCGGGGACAGGCTCGATGGCTACACCTTC.

The V and J genes are TRBV20-1 and TRBJ1-4; D uncertain. Germline V gene sequence: CDR1 DFQATT, CDR2 SNEGSKA (reference sequence). This CDR3 comprises 14 residues. Trimming cost V 6 bases and J 4 bases, with 15 bases left between them. The DNA for the CDR3 is TGCAGTGCAAGGAGTGGCAGCGGTAATGAAAAACTGTTTTTT. Translated, it gives CSARSGSGNEKLFF.

The J gene is TRBJ2-2, the V gene TRBV19; D is unresolved. Germline assignment: CDR1 LNHDA and CDR2 SQIVND (reference sequence). Trimming took off 5 bases at V and 3 bases at J, with 16 bases between the two ends. This CDR3 is 16 amino acids long. CDR3 region: CASSFTGHWDTGELFF. DNA for the CDR3: TGTGCCAGTAGTTTCACCGGGCATTGGGACACCGGGGAGCTGTTTTTT. Together with reference TRBV19 and TRBJ2-2, the CDR3 gives the full variable domain: DGGITQSPKYLFRKEGQNVTLSCEQNLNHDAMYWYRQDPGQGLRLIYYSQIVNDFQKGDIAEGYSVSREKKESFPLTVTSAQKNPTAFYLCASSFTGHWDTGELFFGEGSRLTVL.